A selection of T cell receptor beta chains follows, all from one sample in a study of OX40 agonist ivuxolimab in advanced cancers. Using immunoSEQ multiplex PCR, the repertoire was profiled, and TCRdb retains in-frame clones only, with some absent. The table has some 50,000 clones, roughly 88% seen once. This specimen consisted of CD4+ or CD8+ T cells sorted from blood, obtained in a trial of the OX40 agonist ivuxolimab. Receptors were obtained from an adult with an advanced solid tumor such as melanoma, head and neck, liver or kidney cancer. The conserved cysteine and the conserved F or W are not part of the CDR3 here.

TRBV19 | ASSAGATINSPLH
TRBV6-1 | ASSRTGTNEKLF
TRBV19 | ASSLEGTPSYEQY
TRBV4-1 | ASSQGIAGVAKNIQY
TRBV2 | ASSEGDGNTEAF
TRBV2 | ASRADRGQIGYT
TRBV7-2 | ASSSFQGAAYGYT
TRBV5-1 | ASSLTIQLANTQY
TRBV5-8 | ASSPRQRLWYGYT
TRBV18 | ASSPPNGPGNTIY
TRBV25-1 | ASSELGTGGNGANVLT
TRBV5-5 | ASSWGQGDTEAF
TRBV10-1 | ASSDPRGGQGEQY
TRBV5-6 | ASSLGAGNTIY
TRBV10-3 | AIRDGQGNAYEQY
TRBV28 | ASNVREGLAGANEQF
TRBV6-1 | ASRRTGGVDEQY
TRBV6-6 | ASSFQTGRYTEAF
TRBV6-6 | ASTQKGYLPNYGYT
TRBV7-2 | ASSSQDYNSPLH
TRBV6-4 | ASSQGFNYGYT
TRBV9 | ASSSSSPSTDTQY
TRBV5-5 | ASSLRTDNQPQH
TRBV4-1 | ASSLSDREKLF
TRBV7-2 | ASSPFGGTGNTIY
TRBV30 | AWSTGTGGSYEQY
TRBV6-5 | ASRLYEEQY
TRBV7-2 | ASSLIGRWNQPQH
TRBV7-2 | ASSPRLARNEQF
TRBV6-5 | ASSSGTGALEQY
TRBV2 | ASKVQGPTDTQY
TRBV28 | ASRGAGTHSNQPQH
TRBV5-4 | ASSPGGILAYNEQF
TRBV18 | ASSPNLADTQY
TRBV28 | ASSFSPAGTEAF
TRBV30 | AWTAGTNEKLF
TRBV7-6 | ASSSGTSSQETQY
TRBV9 | ASTSGSPPEQF
TRBV6-6 | ASRYKGQGKPGELF
TRBV21-1 | AIFRGPGRFGDTGELF
TRBV4-2 | ASSQAVASYEQY
TRBV6-1 | ASSVGPTANYGYT
TRBV18 | ASSPGTALSGNTIY